A single sample is the source of the 3 T cell receptor beta chains below, sequenced in a study of cytotoxic CD8 clonotypes in ibrutinib-treated CLL. Sequencing used immunoSEQ multiplex PCR; TCRdb keeps in-frame clones, though not all of them. The sample shows 250,000 to 350,000 clones, about 72% of them seen only once. The sequencing used PBMCs, collected at disease progression, from a patient treated with ibrutinib. These receptors were taken from a human donor with chronic lymphocytic leukemia.

V gene TRBV25-1 combines with J gene TRBJ2-1; TRBD2 might be the D (6 bases). Germline values: CDR1 MGHDK, CDR2 SYGVNS. This CDR3 is 13 amino acids long. The V gene lost 0 bases and the J gene lost 9 bases, with 9 bases spanning the gap. CDR3 in DNA: TGTGCCAGCAGTGAATATAGGCGGGGTGAGCAGTTCTTC. Its protein product is CASSEYRRGEQFF. The full variable domain, completed using reference TRBV25-1 and TRBJ2-1, is EADIYQTPRYLVIGTGKKITLECSQTMGHDKMYWYQQDPGMELHLIHYSYGVNSTEKGDLSSESTVSRIRTEHFPLTLESARPSHTSQYLCASSEYRRGEQFFGPGTRLTVL.

This clone was seen just once. The rearrangement links TRBV19 to TRBJ2-7; 12 bases are shared with TRBD2. Germline V gene data show CDR1 as LNHDA and CDR2 as SQIVND (reference sequence). The CDR3 covers 17 residues. The trim removed 4 bases at V and 5 bases at J, leaving 12 bases unmatched. The chain's CDR3 is CASSTTQTSGSLNEQYF. CDR3 bases: TGTGCCAGTAGTACCACCCAGACTAGCGGGAGTCTCAACGAGCAGTACTTC.

This chain links TRBV10-1 with TRBJ2-1; 12 bases align to TRBD1. Germline-derived CDR1 and CDR2 are WNHNN and SYGVQD (reference sequence). The V segment lost 1 base and the J segment 7 bases; nucleotides outside the gene matches: 2. The CDR3 has 15 amino acids. CDR3 in amino acids: CASSEWDRGRNEQFF. In DNA, the CDR3 is TGCGCCAGCAGTGAGTGGGACAGGGGGCGGAATGAGCAGTTCTTC.